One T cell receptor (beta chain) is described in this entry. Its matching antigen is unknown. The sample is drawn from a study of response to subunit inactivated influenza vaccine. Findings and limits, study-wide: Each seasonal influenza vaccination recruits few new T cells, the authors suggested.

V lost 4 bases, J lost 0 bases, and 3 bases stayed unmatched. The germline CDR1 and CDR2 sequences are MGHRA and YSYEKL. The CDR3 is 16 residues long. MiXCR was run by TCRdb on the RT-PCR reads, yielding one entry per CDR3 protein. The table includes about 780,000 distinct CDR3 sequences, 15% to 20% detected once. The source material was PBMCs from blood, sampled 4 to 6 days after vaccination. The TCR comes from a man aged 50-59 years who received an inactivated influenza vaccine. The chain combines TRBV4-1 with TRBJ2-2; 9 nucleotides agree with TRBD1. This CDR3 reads CASSLRTGANTGELFF. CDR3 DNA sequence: TGCGCCAGCAGCCTTCGGACAGGGGCGAACACCGGGGAGCTGTTTTTT.